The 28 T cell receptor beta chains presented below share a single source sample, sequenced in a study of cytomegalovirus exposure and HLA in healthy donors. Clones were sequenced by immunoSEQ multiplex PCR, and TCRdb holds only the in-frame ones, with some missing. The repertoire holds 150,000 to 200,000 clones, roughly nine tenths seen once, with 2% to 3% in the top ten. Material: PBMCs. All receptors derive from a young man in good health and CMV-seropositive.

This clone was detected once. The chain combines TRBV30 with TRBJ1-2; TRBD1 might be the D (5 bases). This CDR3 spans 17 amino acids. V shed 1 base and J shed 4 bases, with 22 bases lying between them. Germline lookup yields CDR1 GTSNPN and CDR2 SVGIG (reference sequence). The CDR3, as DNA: TGTGCCTGGAGTGAGACCGGGACGGGGGAGTTCGGCTATGGCTACACCTTC. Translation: CAWSETGTGEFGYGYTF.

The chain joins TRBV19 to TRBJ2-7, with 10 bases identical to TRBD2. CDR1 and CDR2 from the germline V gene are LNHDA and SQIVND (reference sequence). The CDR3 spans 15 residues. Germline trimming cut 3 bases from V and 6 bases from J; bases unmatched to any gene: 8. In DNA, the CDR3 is TGTGCCAGTAGTATCGGAGGAGCGGGAGGGTTCGAGCAGTACTTC. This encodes CASSIGGAGGFEQYF. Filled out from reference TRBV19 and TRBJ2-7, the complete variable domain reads DGGITQSPKYLFRKEGQNVTLSCEQNLNHDAMYWYRQDPGQGLRLIYYSQIVNDFQKGDIAEGYSVSREKKESFPLTVTSAQKNPTAFYLCASSIGGAGGFEQYFGPGTRLTVT.

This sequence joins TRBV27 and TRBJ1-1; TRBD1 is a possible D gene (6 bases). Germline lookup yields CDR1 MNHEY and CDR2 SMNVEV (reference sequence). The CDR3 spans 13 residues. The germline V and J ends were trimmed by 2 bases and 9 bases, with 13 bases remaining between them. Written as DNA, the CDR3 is TGTGCCAGCAGTTTAGACAGGCAACTTAAAGCTTTCTTT. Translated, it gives CASSLDRQLKAFF.

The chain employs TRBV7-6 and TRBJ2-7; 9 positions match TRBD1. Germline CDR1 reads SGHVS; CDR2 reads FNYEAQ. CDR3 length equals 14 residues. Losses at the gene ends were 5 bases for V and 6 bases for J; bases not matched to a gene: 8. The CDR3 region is CASSQGTGLREQYF. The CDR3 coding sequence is TGTGCCAGCAGCCAAGGGACAGGGTTGCGCGAGCAGTACTTC.

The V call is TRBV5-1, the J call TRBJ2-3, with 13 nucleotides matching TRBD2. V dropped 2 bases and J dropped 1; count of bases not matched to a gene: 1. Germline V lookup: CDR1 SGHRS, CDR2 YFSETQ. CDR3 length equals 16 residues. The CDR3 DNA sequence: TGCGCCAGCAGCTTTGGACTAGCGGGGGGCACAGATACGCAGTATTTT. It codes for CASSFGLAGGTDTQYF.

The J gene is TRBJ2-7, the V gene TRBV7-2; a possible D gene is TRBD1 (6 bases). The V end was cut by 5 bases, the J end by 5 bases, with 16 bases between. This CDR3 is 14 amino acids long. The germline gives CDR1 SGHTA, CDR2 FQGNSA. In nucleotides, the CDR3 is TGTGCCAGCAGCCACGGGACAACTCGCCACGAGCAGTACTTC. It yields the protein CASSHGTTRHEQYF.

CDR3 sequence: CASSFSQRGSYEQYF. In DNA, the CDR3 is TGTGCCAGCAGTTTCTCCCAGCGGGGCTCCTACGAGCAGTACTTC. This chain uses TRBV27 with TRBJ2-7, with 7 bases aligning to TRBD2. Germline CDR1 MNHEY, CDR2 SMNVEV (reference sequence). Trimming at V came to 3 bases and at J to 0 bases, leaving 5 bases not matched to a gene. The CDR3 runs 15 residues.

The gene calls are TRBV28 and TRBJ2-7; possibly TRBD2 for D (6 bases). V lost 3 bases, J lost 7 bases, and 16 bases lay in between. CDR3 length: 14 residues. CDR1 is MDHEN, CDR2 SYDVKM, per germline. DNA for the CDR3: TGTGCCAGCAGTTTGAGGGGACTCGGAAGGGAGCAGTACTTC. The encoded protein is CASSLRGLGREQYF. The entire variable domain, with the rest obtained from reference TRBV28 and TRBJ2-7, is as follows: DVKVTQSSRYLVKRTGEKVFLECVQDMDHENMFWYRQDPGLGLRLIYFSYDVKMKEKGDIPEGYSVSREKKERFSLILESASTNQTSMYLCASSLRGLGREQYFGPGTRLTVT.

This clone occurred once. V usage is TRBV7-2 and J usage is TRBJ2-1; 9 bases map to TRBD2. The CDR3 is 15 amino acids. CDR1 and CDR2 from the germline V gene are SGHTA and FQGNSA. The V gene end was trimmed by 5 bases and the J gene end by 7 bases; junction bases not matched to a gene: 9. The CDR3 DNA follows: TGTGCCAGCAGCCAAGCGGGAGGCCCCTCAAATGAGCAGTTCTTC. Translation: CASSQAGGPSNEQFF. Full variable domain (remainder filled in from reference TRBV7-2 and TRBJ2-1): GAGVSQSPSNKVTEKGKDVELRCDPISGHTALYWYRQSLGQGLEFLIYFQGNSAPDKSGLPSDRFSAERTGGSVSTLTIQRTQQEDSAVYLCASSQAGGPSNEQFFGPGTRLTVL.

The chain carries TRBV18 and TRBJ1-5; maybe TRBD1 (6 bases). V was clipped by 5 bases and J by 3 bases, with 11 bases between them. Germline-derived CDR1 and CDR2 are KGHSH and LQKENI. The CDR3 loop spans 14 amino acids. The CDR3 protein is CASSANRVNQPQHF. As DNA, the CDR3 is TGTGCCAGCTCAGCAAACAGGGTCAATCAGCCCCAGCATTTT. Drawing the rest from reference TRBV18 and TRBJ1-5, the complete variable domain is NAGVMQNPRHLVRRRGQEARLRCSPMKGHSHVYWYRQLPEEGLKFMVYLQKENIIDESGMPKERFSAEFPKEGPSILRIQQVVRGDSAAYFCASSANRVNQPQHFGDGTRLSIL.

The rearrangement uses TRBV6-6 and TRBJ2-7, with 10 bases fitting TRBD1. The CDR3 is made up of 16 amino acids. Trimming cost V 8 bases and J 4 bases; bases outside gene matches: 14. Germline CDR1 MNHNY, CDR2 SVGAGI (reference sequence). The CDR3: CASGQGGSAGIYEQYF. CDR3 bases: TGTGCCAGCGGACAGGGGGGATCAGCGGGTATTTACGAGCAGTACTTC.

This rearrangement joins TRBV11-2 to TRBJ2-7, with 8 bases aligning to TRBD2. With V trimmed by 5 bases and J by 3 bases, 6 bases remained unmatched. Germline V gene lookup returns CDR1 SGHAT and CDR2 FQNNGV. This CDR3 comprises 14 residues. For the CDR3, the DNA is TGTGCCAGCAGCATAGGGACTAGACTCTACGAGCAGTACTTC. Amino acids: CASSIGTRLYEQYF.

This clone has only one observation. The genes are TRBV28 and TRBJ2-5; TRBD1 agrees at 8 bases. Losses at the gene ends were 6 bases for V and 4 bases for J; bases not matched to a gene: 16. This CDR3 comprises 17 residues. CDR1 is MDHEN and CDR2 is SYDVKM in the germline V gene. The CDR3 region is CASSPSGQGERGETQYF. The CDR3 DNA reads TGTGCCAGCAGCCCAAGCGGACAGGGAGAGCGAGGAGAGACCCAGTACTTC.

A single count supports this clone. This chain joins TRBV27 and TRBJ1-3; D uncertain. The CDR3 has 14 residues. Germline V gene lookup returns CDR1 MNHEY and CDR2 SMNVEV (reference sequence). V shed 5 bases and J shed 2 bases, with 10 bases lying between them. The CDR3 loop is CASSPRGAGNTIYF. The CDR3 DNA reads TGTGCCAGCAGTCCCCGGGGAGCTGGAAACACCATATATTTT.

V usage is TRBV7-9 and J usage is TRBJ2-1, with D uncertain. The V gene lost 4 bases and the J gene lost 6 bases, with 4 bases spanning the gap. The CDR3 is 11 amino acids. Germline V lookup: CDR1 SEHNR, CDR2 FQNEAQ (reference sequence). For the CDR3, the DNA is TGTGCCAGCAGCTCGTTCAATGAGCAGTTCTTC. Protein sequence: CASSSFNEQFF.

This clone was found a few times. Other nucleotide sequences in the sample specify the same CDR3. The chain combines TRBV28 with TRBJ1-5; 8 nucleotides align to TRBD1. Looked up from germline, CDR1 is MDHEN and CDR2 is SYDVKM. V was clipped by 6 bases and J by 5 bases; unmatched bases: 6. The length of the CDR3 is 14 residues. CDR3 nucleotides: TGTGCCAGCAGGCCCGGACAGGGTTATCAGCCCCAGCATTTT. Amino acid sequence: CASRPGQGYQPQHF.

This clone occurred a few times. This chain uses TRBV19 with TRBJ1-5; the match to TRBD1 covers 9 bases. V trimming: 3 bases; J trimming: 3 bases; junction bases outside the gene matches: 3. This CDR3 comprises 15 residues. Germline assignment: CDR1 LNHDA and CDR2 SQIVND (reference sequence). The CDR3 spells CASSIGTGNNQPQHF. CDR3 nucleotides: TGTGCCAGTAGTATTGGGACAGGGAACAATCAGCCCCAGCATTTT.

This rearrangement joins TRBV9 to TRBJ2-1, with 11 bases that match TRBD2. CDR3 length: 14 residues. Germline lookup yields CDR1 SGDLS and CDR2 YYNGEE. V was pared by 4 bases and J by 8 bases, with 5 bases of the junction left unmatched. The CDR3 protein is CASSTSGRVDEQFF. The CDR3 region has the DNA TGTGCCAGCAGCACTAGCGGGAGAGTGGATGAGCAGTTCTTC.

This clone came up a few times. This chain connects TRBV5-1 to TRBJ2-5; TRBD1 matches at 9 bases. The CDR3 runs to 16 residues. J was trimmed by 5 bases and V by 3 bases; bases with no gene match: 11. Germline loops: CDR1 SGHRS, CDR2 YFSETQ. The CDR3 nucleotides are TGCGCCAGCAGCTCGAGGGGGGACAGGGTAATTGAGACCCAGTACTTC. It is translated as CASSSRGDRVIETQYF. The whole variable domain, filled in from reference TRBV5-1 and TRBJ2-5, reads KAGVTQTPRYLIKTRGQQVTLSCSPISGHRSVSWYQQTPGQGLQFLFEYFSETQRNKGNFPGRFSGRQFSNSRSEMNVSTLELGDSALYLCASSSRGDRVIETQYFGPGTRLLVL.

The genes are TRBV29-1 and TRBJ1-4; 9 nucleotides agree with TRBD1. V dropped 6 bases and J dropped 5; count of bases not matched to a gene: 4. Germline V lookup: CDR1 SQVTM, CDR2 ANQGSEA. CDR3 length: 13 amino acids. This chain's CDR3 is CSVAGTGNEKLFF. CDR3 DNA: TGCAGCGTCGCCGGGACAGGGAATGAAAAACTGTTTTTT.

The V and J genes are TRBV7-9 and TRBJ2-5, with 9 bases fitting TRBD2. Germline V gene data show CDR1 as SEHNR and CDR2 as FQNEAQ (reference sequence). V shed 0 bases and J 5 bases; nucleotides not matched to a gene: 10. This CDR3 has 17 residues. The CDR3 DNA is TGTGCCAGCAGCTTAGCCCGGATTAGCGGGAGTCTGGAGACCCAGTACTTC. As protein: CASSLARISGSLETQYF.

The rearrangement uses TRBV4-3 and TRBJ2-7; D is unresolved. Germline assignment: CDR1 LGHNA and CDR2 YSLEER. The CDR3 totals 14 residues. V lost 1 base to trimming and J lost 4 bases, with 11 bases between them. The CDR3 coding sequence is TGCGCCAGCAGCCAAGGACTGCTTCTTTACGAGCAGTACTTC. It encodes CASSQGLLLYEQYF.

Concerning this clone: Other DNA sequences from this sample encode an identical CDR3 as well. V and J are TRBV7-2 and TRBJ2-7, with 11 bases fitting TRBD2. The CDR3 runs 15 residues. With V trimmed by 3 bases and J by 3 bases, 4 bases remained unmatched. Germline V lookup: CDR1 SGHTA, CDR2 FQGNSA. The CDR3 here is CASSFRLAGNYEQYF. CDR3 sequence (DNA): TGTGCCAGCAGCTTCCGACTAGCGGGGAACTACGAGCAGTACTTC.

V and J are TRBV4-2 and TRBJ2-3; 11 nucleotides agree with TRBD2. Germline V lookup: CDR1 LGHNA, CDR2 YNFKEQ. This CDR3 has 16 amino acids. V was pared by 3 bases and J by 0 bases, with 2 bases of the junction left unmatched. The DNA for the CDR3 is TGTGCCAGCAGCCATAGCGGGGGGGCTAGCACAGATACGCAGTATTTT. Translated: CASSHSGGASTDTQYF.

The CDR3 region has the DNA TGCGCCAGCAGCTTGGCCGAGGGGGCCTCCAGGGGTGAAGCTTTCTTT. The encoded protein is CASSLAEGASRGEAFF. V is TRBV5-1 and J is TRBJ1-1, with 7 nucleotides matching TRBD1. CDR1 and CDR2 from the germline V gene are SGHRS and YFSETQ. The trim removed 0 bases at V and 7 bases at J, leaving 12 bases unmatched. This CDR3 has 16 residues.

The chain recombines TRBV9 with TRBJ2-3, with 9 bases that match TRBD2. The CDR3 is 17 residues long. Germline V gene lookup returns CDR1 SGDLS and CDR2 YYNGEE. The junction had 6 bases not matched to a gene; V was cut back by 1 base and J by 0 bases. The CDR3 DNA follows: TGTGCCAGCAGCGTACAAGCTAGCGGGGTTAGCACAGATACGCAGTATTTT. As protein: CASSVQASGVSTDTQYF.

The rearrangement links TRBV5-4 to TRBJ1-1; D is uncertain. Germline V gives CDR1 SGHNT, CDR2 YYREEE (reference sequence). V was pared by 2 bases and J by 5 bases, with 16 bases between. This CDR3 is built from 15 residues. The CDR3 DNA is TGTGCCAGCAGCTTCTCAGGATCCAGAGGGACTGAAGCTTTCTTT. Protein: CASSFSGSRGTEAFF. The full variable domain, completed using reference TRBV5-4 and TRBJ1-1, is ETGVTQSPTHLIKTRGQQVTLRCSSQSGHNTVSWYQQALGQGPQFIFQYYREEENGRGNFPPRFSGLQFPNYSSELNVNALELDDSALYLCASSFSGSRGTEAFFGQGTRLTVV.

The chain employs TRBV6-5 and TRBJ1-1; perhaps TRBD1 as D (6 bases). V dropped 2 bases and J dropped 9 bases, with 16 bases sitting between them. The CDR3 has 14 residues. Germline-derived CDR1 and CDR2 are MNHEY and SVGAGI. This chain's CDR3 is CASSYGDTASQAFF. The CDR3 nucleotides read TGTGCCAGCAGTTACGGGGACACCGCCTCTCAAGCTTTCTTT.